Presented here are 27 T cell receptor beta chains from one specimen sequenced in a study of T cell changes during pregnancy in multiple sclerosis. Clones were read by immunoSEQ multiplex PCR, and TCRdb kept only the in-frame ones, dropping some. This sample has about 40,000 clones, with more than 90% found just once. The sequencing used peripheral blood, collected before pregnancy. Source of these receptors: a female donor with multiple sclerosis, enrolled in a pregnancy study.

V and J are TRBV28 and TRBJ1-2, with D possibly matching TRBD1 (6 bases). V lost 1 base, J lost 3 bases, and 12 bases lay in between. CDR1 and CDR2 (germline): MDHEN, SYDVKM. This CDR3 is 15 amino acids long. Here the CDR3 DNA reads TGTGCCAGCAGTTTATCCGACAGGACCCACTATGGCTACACCTTC. It is translated as CASSLSDRTHYGYTF.

The chain has TRBV7-9 and TRBJ1-4; D is unresolved. Germline-derived CDR1 and CDR2 are SEHNR and FQNEAQ (reference sequence). This CDR3 is 15 amino acids long. Deletions cut 2 bases from V and 8 bases from J, with 15 bases between. Here the CDR3 DNA reads TGTGCCAGCAGCTTAAACGGGATGGAAGACGAAAAACTGTTTTTT. The encoded protein is CASSLNGMEDEKLFF.

The gene calls are TRBV9 and TRBJ2-5; D gene uncertain. Germline V gene lookup returns CDR1 SGDLS and CDR2 YYNGEE. Trimming pared 0 bases from V and 0 bases from J, leaving 6 bases between. The CDR3 is made up of 14 amino acids. In DNA, the CDR3 is TGTGCCAGCAGCGTAGAAGCGTACCAAGAGACCCAGTACTTC. Translated: CASSVEAYQETQYF.

The chain carries TRBV7-2 and TRBJ2-7; D perhaps matches TRBD2 (5 bases). The CDR3 runs 11 residues. V shed 1 base and J shed 10 bases, with 8 bases lying between them. CDR1 and CDR2 from the germline V gene are SGHTA and FQGNSA. The CDR3 nucleotides are TGTGCCAGCAGCTTAGGGGGAGCCCAGTACTTC. Translating gives CASSLGGAQYF. The full variable domain, in which reference TRBV7-2 and TRBJ2-7 provide the parts outside the CDR3, is GAGVSQSPSNKVTEKGKDVELRCDPISGHTALYWYRQSLGQGLEFLIYFQGNSAPDKSGLPSDRFSAERTGGSVSTLTIQRTQQEDSAVYLCASSLGGAQYFGPGTRLTVT.

The chain has TRBV5-5 and TRBJ2-7; D is possibly TRBD2 (6 bases). The V gene lost 1 base and the J gene lost 2 bases, with 10 bases spanning the gap. The CDR3 extends over 14 amino acids. In germline, CDR1 is SGHKS, CDR2 YYEKEE (reference sequence). This CDR3 reads CASSLMGGPYEQYF. The CDR3 DNA is TGTGCCAGCAGCTTGATGGGGGGTCCCTACGAGCAGTACTTC.

The V and J genes are TRBV25-1 and TRBJ2-2; 7 bases are a match to TRBD2. Trimming cost V 4 bases and J 7 bases; bases outside gene matches: 9. This CDR3 is built from 15 residues. CDR1 is MGHDK, CDR2 SYGVNS, per germline. CDR3 nucleotide sequence: TGTGCCAGCAGTGGGACTAGTCTCGGTGTCGGGGAGCTGTTTTTT. Its protein is CASSGTSLGVGELFF.

The rearrangement joins TRBV4-1 to TRBJ2-1; D may be TRBD2 (6 bases). The CDR3 consists of 16 residues. CDR1 MGHRA and CDR2 YSYEKL come from the germline V gene. V was pared by 1 base and J by 3 bases, with 13 bases between. The CDR3 sequence: CASSQVGGASYNEQFF. CDR3 nucleotide sequence: TGCGCCAGCAGCCAAGTGGGCGGGGCCAGCTACAATGAGCAGTTCTTC.

J is TRBJ1-1 and V is TRBV19; D is perhaps TRBD1 (5 bases). This CDR3 spans 15 amino acids. From germline, CDR1 is LNHDA and CDR2 SQIVND (reference sequence). Trimming shortened V by 0 bases and J by 1 base, and 9 bases separated the two germline ends. The CDR3 loop is CASSIDGGGNTEAFF. As DNA, the CDR3 is TGTGCCAGTAGTATAGATGGGGGGGGGAACACTGAAGCTTTCTTT.

CDR3 amino acids: CSVALAGAYNEQFF. The CDR3 nucleotides are TGCAGCGTTGCCTTAGCGGGAGCCTACAATGAGCAGTTCTTC. This rearrangement joins TRBV29-1 to TRBJ2-1; 9 bases fit TRBD2. V trimming: 4 bases; J trimming: 2 bases; junction bases outside the gene matches: 3. This CDR3 is 14 amino acids long. Looked up from germline, CDR1 is SQVTM and CDR2 is ANQGSEA.

This sequence joins TRBV5-1 and TRBJ2-1, with TRBD2 matching over 7 bases. This CDR3 spans 17 amino acids. V dropped 1 base and J dropped 3; count of bases not matched to a gene: 10. Germline V CDR1 and CDR2: SGHRS, YFSETQ. The CDR3 nucleotides read TGCGCCAGCAGCTTGCAAGGTGGGAGGGCCAACTACAATGAGCAGTTCTTC. As protein: CASSLQGGRANYNEQFF.

This rearrangement joins TRBV23-1 to TRBJ2-7; 12 bases align to TRBD2. TRBV23-1 has ORF status, its function being uncertain. The CDR3 contains 19 residues. J lost 3 bases, V lost 0 bases, and 12 bases had no gene match. This chain's CDR3 is CASSQSHRGGTSGHYEQYF. The CDR3 DNA follows: TGCGCCAGCAGTCAATCGCACAGAGGGGGGACTAGCGGGCACTACGAGCAGTACTTC.

This chain joins TRBV18 and TRBJ1-1; D is possibly TRBD1 (5 bases). Germline V gene lookup returns CDR1 KGHSH and CDR2 LQKENI. With 2 bases removed from V and 1 base from J, the gap between germline ends came to 14 bases. This CDR3 is built from 16 residues. CDR3 amino acids: CASSPASGWGNTEAFF. The DNA of the CDR3 is TGTGCCAGCTCACCAGCTTCAGGGTGGGGGAACACTGAAGCTTTCTTT.

In DNA form, the CDR3 reads TGTGCCAGTAGCCCTAAGAACTTCAGGTACCAAGAGACCCAGTACTTC. Protein sequence: CASSPKNFRYQETQYF. This chain uses TRBV19 with TRBJ2-5; D is uncertain. The CDR3 covers 16 residues. The V end lost 6 bases, the J end lost 0 bases, and 17 bases lay between the germline ends. From germline, CDR1 is LNHDA and CDR2 SQIVND (reference sequence).

The chain recombines TRBV11-2 with TRBJ2-1; 14 positions agree with TRBD2. CDR1 SGHAT and CDR2 FQNNGV come from the germline V gene. Trimming removed 5 bases from V and 12 bases from J; junction bases left unmatched: 12. There are 16 residues in the CDR3. The CDR3: CASSRAGTSGSSGQFF. The DNA for the CDR3 is TGTGCCAGCAGCCGGGCGGGGACTAGCGGGAGCAGTGGGCAGTTCTTC.

V and J are TRBV5-1 and TRBJ2-5; 13 bases align to TRBD2. The CDR3 covers 17 residues. V was pared by 3 bases and J by 5 bases, with 10 bases of the junction left unmatched. Germline V gives CDR1 SGHRS, CDR2 YFSETQ. The CDR3 nucleotides read TGCGCCAGCAGCTCCCGGACTAGCGGGAGTTTTGGGGAGACCCAGTACTTC. Amino acids: CASSSRTSGSFGETQYF.

This sequence joins TRBV2 and TRBJ1-5; D call uncertain. The germline V gene has CDR1 SNHLY and CDR2 FYNNEI. V was shortened by 4 bases and J by 0 bases, with 7 bases between the two germline ends. CDR3 length: 14 residues. In DNA, the CDR3 is TGTGCCAGCAGTGTACAGATTAGCAATCAGCCCCAGCATTTT. This gives the protein CASSVQISNQPQHF.

The V call is TRBV6-6, the J call TRBJ2-5; D is unclear. With 2 bases removed from V and 3 bases from J, the gap between germline ends came to 4 bases. Germline V gene data show CDR1 as MNHNY and CDR2 as SVGAGI (reference sequence). This CDR3 is 12 amino acids long. The CDR3 sequence is CASSYLKETQYF. Here the CDR3 DNA reads TGTGCCAGCAGTTACCTTAAAGAGACCCAGTACTTC.

The rearrangement uses TRBV21-1 and TRBJ1-2; the table gives TRBD1 as D, unverified against the DNA. TRBV21-1 constitutes a pseudogene. The CDR3 is 19 amino acids. In DNA form, the CDR3 reads TGTGCCAGCAGCAAAGAACGAGAACAGGGGGCTACCCATTTCTATGGCTACACCTTC. Amino acid sequence: CASSKEREQGATHFYGYTF.

This chain uses TRBV27 with TRBJ1-2, with 12 positions matching TRBD1. J was trimmed by 8 bases and V by 5 bases; bases with no gene match: 9. Germline V gene sequence: CDR1 MNHEY, CDR2 SMNVEV (reference sequence). The CDR3 contains 15 residues. In DNA form, the CDR3 reads TGTGCCAGCAGTCCCGCGGGACAGGGGGCCAGCGGCTACACCTTC. Encoded protein: CASSPAGQGASGYTF.

This chain's CDR3 is CASSPPTQVFQETQYF. The CDR3 region has the DNA TGTGCCAGCAGCCCACCCACTCAGGTTTTCCAAGAGACCCAGTACTTC. This chain uses TRBV28 with TRBJ2-5; D gene unclear. Germline values: CDR1 MDHEN, CDR2 SYDVKM. The CDR3 totals 16 residues. Trimming stripped 6 bases from V and 1 base from J, with 18 bases between.

The chain combines TRBV20-1 with TRBJ2-6; D is undetermined. The CDR3 length is 11 residues. Germline loops: CDR1 DFQATT, CDR2 SNEGSKA (reference sequence). V was trimmed by 0 bases and J by 11 bases, leaving 5 bases between them. DNA of the CDR3: TGCAGTGCTAGAGATACGGACGTCCTGACTTTC. This gives the protein CSARDTDVLTF.

The rearrangement links TRBV6-4 to TRBJ2-1, with D perhaps matching TRBD2 (5 bases). This CDR3 is 15 amino acids long. The V gene lost 5 bases and the J gene lost 0 bases, with 11 bases spanning the gap. Germline-derived CDR1 and CDR2 are MRHNA and SNTAGT. As DNA, the CDR3 is TGTGCCAGCAGTAGGGAGATTGGCTCCTACAATGAGCAGTTCTTC. This sequence encodes CASSREIGSYNEQFF.

The chain carries TRBV30 and TRBJ2-3; TRBD1 agrees at 8 bases. Germline CDR1 and CDR2: GTSNPN and SVGIG (reference sequence). The CDR3 runs to 13 residues. J lost 4 bases, V lost 3 bases, and 3 bases had no gene match. The CDR3 coding sequence is TGTGCCTGGAGGCTACAGGGGGCAGATACGCAGTATTTT. Translation: CAWRLQGADTQYF.

The rearrangement links TRBV7-9 to TRBJ2-7, with D tentatively TRBD1 (5 bases). V lost 2 bases and J lost 0, with 11 bases in between. This CDR3 comprises 15 residues. CDR1 is SEHNR and CDR2 is FQNEAQ in the germline V gene (reference sequence). CDR3 in DNA: TGTGCCAGCAGCTTAATACAGGCAATCTCCTACGAGCAGTACTTC. It specifies CASSLIQAISYEQYF.

The table lists this clone with a count of one. This chain joins TRBV2 and TRBJ2-7; 8 bases are shared with TRBD2. Germline V lookup: CDR1 SNHLY, CDR2 FYNNEI. There are 13 residues in the CDR3. Trimming cost V 6 bases and J 5 bases; bases outside gene matches: 6. The CDR3 sequence is CASRGTGGDEQYF. CDR3 in DNA: TGTGCCAGCAGGGGGACGGGAGGGGACGAGCAGTACTTC.

J is TRBJ2-7 and V is TRBV11-3; 9 positions match TRBD1. The CDR3 is 14 residues long. Germline V lookup: CDR1 SGHNT, CDR2 YENEEA. V trimming: 3 bases; J trimming: 5 bases; junction bases outside the gene matches: 5. The chain's CDR3 is CASSLGQGTHEQYF. The CDR3 DNA follows: TGTGCCAGCAGCTTGGGACAGGGTACCCACGAGCAGTACTTC.

This chain uses TRBV5-1 with TRBJ2-5; D possibly corresponds to TRBD2 (5 bases). This CDR3 spans 16 amino acids. Germline assignment: CDR1 SGHRS and CDR2 YFSETQ. Trimming took off 0 bases at V and 5 bases at J, with 17 bases between the two ends. The CDR3 coding sequence is TGCGCCAGCAGCTTGGGGGCGGGCAGCCCGGGGGAGACCCAGTACTTC. Protein sequence: CASSLGAGSPGETQYF.